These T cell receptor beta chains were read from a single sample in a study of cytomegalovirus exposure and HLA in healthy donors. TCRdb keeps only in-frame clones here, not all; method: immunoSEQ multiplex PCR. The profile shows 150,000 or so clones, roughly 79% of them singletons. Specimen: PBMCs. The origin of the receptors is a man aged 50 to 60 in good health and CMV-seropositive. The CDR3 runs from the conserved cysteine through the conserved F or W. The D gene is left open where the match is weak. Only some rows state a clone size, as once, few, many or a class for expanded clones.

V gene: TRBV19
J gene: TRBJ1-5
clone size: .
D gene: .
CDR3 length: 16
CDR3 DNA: TGTGCCAGTAGGGTCGTGGCAGGGTGGAGCAATCAGCCCCAGCATTTT
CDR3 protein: CASRVVAGWSNQPQHF

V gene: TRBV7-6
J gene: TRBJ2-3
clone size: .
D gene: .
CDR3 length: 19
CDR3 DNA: TGTGCCAGCAGCTTAGGCCCACCCACAGGGTCGTCTAGCACAGATACGCAGTATTTT
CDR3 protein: CASSLGPPTGSSSTDTQYF

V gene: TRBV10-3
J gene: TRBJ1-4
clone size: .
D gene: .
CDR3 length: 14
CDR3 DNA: TGTGCCATCATGGGGGAGGACGCGAATGAAAAACTGTTTTTT
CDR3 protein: CAIMGEDANEKLFF

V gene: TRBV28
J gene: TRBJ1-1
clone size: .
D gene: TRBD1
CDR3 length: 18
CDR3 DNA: TGTGCCAGCAGCTTAGGTCCCTATCAGGGGGCGAAAAACACTGAAGCTTTCTTT
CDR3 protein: CASSLGPYQGAKNTEAFF

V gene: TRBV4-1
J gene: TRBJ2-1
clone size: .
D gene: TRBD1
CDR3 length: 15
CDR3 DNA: TGCGCCAGCAGACCACAGGGGGCTTCGGGCAATGAGCAGTTCTTC
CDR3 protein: CASRPQGASGNEQFF

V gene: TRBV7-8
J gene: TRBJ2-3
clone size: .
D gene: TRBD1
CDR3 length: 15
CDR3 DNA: TGTGCCAGCAGCTCTCACAGGGGGCAGGGAGATACGCAGTATTTT
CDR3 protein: CASSSHRGQGDTQYF

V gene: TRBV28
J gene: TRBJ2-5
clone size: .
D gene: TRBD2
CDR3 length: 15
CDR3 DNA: TGTGCCAGCAGTATACCGGGACTAGCGAAAGAGACCCAGTACTTC
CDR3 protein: CASSIPGLAKETQYF

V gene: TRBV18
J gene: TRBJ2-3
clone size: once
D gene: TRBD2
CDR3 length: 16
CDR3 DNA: TGTGCCAGCTCACCACGTACTAGCGGGACGACAGATACTCAGTATTTT
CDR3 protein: CASSPRTSGTTDTQYF

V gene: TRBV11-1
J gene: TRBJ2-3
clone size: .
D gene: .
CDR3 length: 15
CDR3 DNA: TGTGCCAGCAGCTTATTCTGGGGGCAAGCAGATACGCAGTATTTT
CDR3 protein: CASSLFWGQADTQYF

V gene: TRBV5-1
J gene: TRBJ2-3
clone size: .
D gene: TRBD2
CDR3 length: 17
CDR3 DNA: TGCGCCAGCAGCTTGGCCGGGGGACTAGCGGGGGTAGATACGCAGTATTTT
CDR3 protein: CASSLAGGLAGVDTQYF

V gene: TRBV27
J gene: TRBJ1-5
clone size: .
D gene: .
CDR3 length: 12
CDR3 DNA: TGTGCCAGCAGTTCCGTAAATCAGCCCCAGCATTTT
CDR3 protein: CASSSVNQPQHF

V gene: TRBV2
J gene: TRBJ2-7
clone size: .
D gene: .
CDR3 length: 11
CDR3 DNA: TGTGCCAGCAGTGATCCCCCCGAGCAGTACTTC
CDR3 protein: CASSDPPEQYF

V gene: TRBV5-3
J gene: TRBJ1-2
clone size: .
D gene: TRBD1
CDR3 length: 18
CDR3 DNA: TGTGCCAGAAGCTACTTTACTAACTGGGACAGGCCTAACTATGGCTACACCTTC
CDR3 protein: CARSYFTNWDRPNYGYTF

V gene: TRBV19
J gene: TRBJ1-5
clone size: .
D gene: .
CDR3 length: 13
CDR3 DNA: TGTGCCAGTAGTAGGACAGTACAGCAGCCCCAGCATTTT
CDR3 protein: CASSRTVQQPQHF

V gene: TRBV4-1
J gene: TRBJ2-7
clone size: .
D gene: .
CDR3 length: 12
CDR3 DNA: TGCGCCAGCAGCTCACAGGCCTACGAGCAGTACTTC
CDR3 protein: CASSSQAYEQYF

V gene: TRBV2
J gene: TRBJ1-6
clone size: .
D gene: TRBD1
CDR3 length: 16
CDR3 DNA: TGTGCCAGCAGTGGGGACAGGGGCAAGGGTAATTCACCCCTCCACTTT
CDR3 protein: CASSGDRGKGNSPLHF

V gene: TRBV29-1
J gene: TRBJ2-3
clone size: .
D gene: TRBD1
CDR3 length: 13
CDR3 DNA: TGCAGCGTGACCGGGACAGTGGAAGATACGCAGTATTTT
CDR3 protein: CSVTGTVEDTQYF

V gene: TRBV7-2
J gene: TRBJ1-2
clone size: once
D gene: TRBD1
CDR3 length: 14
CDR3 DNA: TGTGCCAGCAGCTCGGGACAGGGGGAGTATGGCTACACCTTC
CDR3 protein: CASSSGQGEYGYTF

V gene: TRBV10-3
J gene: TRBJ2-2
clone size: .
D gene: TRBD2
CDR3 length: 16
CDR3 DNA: TGTGCCGCGGGGAGTAGCGGGGGGGATCACATCGGGGAGCTGTTTTTT
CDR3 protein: CAAGSSGGDHIGELFF

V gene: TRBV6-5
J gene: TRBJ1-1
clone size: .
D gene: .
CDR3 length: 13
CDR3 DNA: TGTGCCAGCGCGCGGGAGGCAAAGACTGAAGCTTTCTTT
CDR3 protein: CASAREAKTEAFF

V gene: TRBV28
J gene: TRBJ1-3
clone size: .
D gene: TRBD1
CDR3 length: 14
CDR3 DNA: TGTGCCAGCAGGGGGACAGTTACTCAAGACACCATATATTTT
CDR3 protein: CASRGTVTQDTIYF

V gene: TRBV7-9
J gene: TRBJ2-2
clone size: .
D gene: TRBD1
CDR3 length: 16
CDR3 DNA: TGTGCCAGCAGCCCTGAGCTGGGACAGGGGTCCGGGGAGCTGTTTTTT
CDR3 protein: CASSPELGQGSGELFF

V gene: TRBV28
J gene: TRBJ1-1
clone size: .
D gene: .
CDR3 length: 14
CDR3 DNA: TGTGCCAGCCAACCACCGGGAGTGAACACTGAAGCTTTCTTT
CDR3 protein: CASQPPGVNTEAFF